This T cell receptor beta chain appears in the sequencing data of a study of blood T cell repertoires in COVID-19. Study-wide background: Acute-phase and convalescent COVID-19 samples originated in the United States, Italy and Spain.

Authors' analysis steps: Amplified reference gene primers provided the basis for estimating nucleated cell counts. Sequencing was performed with immunoSEQ multiplex PCR; in TCRdb, only in-frame clones are kept and a portion is missing. V, J and clone size reflect that table, while D and trimming were determined from the DNA. The data contain about 80,000 clones, around four fifths of them singletons. Sequencing input: peripheral blood. This clonotype was sampled from a man of 80 years or more with active or convalescent COVID-19.

The CDR3 DNA sequence: TGTGCCAGCGGCCAACAGGGCCGTGTGAACACCGGGGAGCTGTTTTTT. Its protein is CASGQQGRVNTGELFF. The chain recombines TRBV7-8 with TRBJ2-2; possibly TRBD1 for D (6 bases). The CDR3 runs 16 residues. Trimming removed 8 bases at V and 1 base at J, with 17 bases between. Germline V gene lookup returns CDR1 SGHVS and CDR2 FQNEAQ.